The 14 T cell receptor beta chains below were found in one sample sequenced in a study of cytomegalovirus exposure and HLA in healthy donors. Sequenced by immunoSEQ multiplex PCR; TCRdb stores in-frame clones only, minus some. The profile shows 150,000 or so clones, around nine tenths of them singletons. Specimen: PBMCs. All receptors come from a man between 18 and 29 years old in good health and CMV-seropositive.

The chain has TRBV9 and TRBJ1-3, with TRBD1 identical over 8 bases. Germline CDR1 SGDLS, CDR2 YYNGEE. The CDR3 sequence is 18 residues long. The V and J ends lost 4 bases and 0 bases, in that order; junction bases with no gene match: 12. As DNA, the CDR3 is TGTGCCAGCAGCCGACAGGGGCCAAGAATGGGCTCTGGAAACACCATATATTTT. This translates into CASSRQGPRMGSGNTIYF.

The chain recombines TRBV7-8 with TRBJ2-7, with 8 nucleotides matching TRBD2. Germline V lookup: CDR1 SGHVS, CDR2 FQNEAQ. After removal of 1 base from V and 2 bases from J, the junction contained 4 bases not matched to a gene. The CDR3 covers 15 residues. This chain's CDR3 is CASSLGLAGAYEQYF. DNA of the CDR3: TGTGCCAGCAGCTTAGGGCTAGCGGGTGCCTACGAGCAGTACTTC. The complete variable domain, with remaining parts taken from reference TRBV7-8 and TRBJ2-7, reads GAGVSQSPRYKVAKRGQDVALRCDPISGHVSLFWYQQALGQGPEFLTYFQNEAQLDKSGLPSDRFFAERPEGSVSTLKIQRTQQEDSAVYLCASSLGLAGAYEQYFGPGTRLTVT.

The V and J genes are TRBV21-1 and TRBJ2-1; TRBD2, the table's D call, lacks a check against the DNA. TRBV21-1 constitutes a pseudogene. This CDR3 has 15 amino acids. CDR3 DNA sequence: TGTGCCAGCAGCTTCGCGCGGGTGCCCTACAATGAGCAGTTCTTC. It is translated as CASSFARVPYNEQFF.

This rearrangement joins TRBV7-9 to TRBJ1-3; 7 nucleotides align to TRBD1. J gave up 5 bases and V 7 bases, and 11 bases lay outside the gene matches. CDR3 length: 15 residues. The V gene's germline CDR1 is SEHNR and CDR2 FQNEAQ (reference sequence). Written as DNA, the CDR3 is TGTGCCAGCACCCCCGGGACAGCTATCCGAAACACCATATATTTT. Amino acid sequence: CASTPGTAIRNTIYF.

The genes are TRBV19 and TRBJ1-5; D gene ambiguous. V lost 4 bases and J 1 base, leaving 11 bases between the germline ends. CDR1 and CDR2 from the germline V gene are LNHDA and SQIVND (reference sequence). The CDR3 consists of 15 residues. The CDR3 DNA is TGTGCCAGTAGTAATAGAGGGTCAAGCAATCAGCCCCAGCATTTT. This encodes CASSNRGSSNQPQHF.

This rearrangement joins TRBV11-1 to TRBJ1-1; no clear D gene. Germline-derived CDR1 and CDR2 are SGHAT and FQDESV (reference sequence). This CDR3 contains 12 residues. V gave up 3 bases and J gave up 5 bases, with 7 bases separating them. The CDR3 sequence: CASSFRSTEAFF. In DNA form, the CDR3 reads TGTGCCAGCAGCTTTCGGAGTACTGAAGCTTTCTTT.

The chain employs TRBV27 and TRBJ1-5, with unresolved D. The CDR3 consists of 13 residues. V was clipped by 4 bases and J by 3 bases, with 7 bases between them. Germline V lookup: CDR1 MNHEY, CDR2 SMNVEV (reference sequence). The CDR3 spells CASSSHYNQPQHF. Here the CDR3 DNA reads TGTGCCAGCAGTTCACACTACAATCAGCCCCAGCATTTT.

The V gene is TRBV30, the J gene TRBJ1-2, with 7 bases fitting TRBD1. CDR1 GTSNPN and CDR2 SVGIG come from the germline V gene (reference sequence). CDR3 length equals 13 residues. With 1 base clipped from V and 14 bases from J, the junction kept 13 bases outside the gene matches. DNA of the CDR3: TGTGCCTGGAGTGCCGCCGGTGGGGCAGGGGGGACCTTC. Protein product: CAWSAAGGAGGTF.

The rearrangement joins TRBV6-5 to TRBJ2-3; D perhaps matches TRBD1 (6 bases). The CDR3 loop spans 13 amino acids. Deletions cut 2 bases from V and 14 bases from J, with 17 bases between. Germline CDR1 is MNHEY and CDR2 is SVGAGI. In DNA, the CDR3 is TGTGCCAGCAGTTACGGAGAGGGGGTCCGCCGGTATTTT. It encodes CASSYGEGVRRYF.

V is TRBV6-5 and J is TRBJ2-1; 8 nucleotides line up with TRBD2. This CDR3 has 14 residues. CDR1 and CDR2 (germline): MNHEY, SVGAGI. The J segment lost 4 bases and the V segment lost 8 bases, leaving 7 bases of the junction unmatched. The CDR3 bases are TGTGCCAGCTCCGGGAGGGCCGGTTACAATGAGCAGTTCTTC. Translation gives CASSGRAGYNEQFF.

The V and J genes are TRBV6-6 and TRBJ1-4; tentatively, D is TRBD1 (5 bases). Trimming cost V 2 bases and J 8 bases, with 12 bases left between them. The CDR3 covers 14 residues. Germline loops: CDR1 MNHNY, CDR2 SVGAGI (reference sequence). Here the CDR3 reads CASSYGAASEKLFF. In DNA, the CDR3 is TGTGCCAGCAGTTACGGGGCGGCATCGGAAAAACTGTTTTTT.

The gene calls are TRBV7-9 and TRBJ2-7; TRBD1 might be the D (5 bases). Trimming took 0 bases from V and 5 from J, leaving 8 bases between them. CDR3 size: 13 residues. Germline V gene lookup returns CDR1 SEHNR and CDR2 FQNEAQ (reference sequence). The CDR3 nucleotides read TGTGCCAGCAGCTTAGCTGGGGCGGACGAGCAGTACTTC. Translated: CASSLAGADEQYF. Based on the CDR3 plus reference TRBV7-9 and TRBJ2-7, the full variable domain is DTGVSQNPRHKITKRGQNVTFRCDPISEHNRLYWYRQTLGQGPEFLTYFQNEAQLEKSRLLSDRFSAERPKGSFSTLEIQRTEQGDSAMYLCASSLAGADEQYFGPGTRLTVT.

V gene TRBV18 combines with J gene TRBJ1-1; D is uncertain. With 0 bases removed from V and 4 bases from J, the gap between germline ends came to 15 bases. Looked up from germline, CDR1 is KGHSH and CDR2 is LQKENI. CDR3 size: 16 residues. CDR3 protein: CASSPPTGKVATEAFF. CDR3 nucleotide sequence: TGTGCCAGCTCACCACCCACGGGGAAGGTGGCCACTGAAGCTTTCTTT.

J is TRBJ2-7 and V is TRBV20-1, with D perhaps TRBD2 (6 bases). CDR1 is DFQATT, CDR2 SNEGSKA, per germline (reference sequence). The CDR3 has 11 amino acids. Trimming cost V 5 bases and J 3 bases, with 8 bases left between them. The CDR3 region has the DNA TGCAGTGCTCGGGACTTCTACGAGCAGTACTTC. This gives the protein CSARDFYEQYF.